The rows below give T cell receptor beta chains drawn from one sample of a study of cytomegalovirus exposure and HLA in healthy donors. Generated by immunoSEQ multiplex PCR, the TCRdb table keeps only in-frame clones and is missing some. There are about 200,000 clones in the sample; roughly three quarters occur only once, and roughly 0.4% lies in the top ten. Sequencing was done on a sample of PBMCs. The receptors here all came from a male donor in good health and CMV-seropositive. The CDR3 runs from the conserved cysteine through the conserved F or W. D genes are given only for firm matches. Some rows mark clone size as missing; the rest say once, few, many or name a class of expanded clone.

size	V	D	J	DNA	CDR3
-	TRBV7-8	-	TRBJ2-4	TGTGCCAGCAGCTCCGGGGAACGAAACATTCAGTACTTC	CASSSGERNIQYF
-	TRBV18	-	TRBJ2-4	TGTGCCAGCTCACCCCCAGGGCTGCGGGGCATAGCCAAAAACATTCAGTACTTC	CASSPPGLRGIAKNIQYF
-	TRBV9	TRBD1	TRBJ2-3	TGTGCCAGCAGCGTAGATGGGGACAGGACATACGCCACAGATACGCAGTATTTT	CASSVDGDRTYATDTQYF
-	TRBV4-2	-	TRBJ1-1	TGTGCCAGCAGCCAAAGCGGGACAAGCACTGAAGCTTTCTTT	CASSQSGTSTEAFF
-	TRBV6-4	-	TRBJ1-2	TGTGCCAGCTTTGGGGGGGCTGGCTACACCTTC	CASFGGAGYTF
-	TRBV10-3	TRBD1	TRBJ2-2	TGTGCCATCAGACAGGGGACGGGCACCAGGGAGCTGTTTTTT	CAIRQGTGTRELFF
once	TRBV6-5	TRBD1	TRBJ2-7	TGTGCCAGCAGACGGGACAGTCACTACGAGCAGTACTTC	CASRRDSHYEQYF
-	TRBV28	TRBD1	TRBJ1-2	TGTGCCAGCAGTTGGGATCAAGACAGGGGTAACTATGGCTACACCTTC	CASSWDQDRGNYGYTF
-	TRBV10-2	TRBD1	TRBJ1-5	TGCGCCAGCAGACCCGGACAGGGAATTCAGCCCCAGCATTTT	CASRPGQGIQPQHF
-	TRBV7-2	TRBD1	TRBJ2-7	TGTGCCAGCAGCCACGGGACAGGAACGTACGAGCAGTACTTC	CASSHGTGTYEQYF
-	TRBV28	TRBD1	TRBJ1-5	TGTGCCAGCAGCCTAAAGAGAGGACAGGGGGATAATCAGCCCCAGCATTTT	CASSLKRGQGDNQPQHF
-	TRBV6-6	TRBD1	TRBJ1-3	TGTGCCAGCACCGGGACAGGGGGTGGAAACACCATATATTTT	CASTGTGGGNTIYF
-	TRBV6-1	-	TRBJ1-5	TGTGCCAGCAGTGAAGCTATAGCCAATCAGCCCCAGCATTTT	CASSEAIANQPQHF
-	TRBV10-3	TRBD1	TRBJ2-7	TGTGCCATCAGTGAGATCGGGACAGCCTACGAGCAGTACTTC	CAISEIGTAYEQYF
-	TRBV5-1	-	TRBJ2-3	TGCGCCAGCAGCTTGGCTGGACTTACCACAGATACGCAGTATTTT	CASSLAGLTTDTQYF
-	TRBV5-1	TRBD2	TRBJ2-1	TGCGCCAGCAGCTTACGTGGACTAGCGGTCTCCTACAATGAGCAGTTCTTC	CASSLRGLAVSYNEQFF
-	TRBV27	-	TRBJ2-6	TGTGCCAGCAGTTCACTCGGCTCTGGGGCCAACGTCCTGACTTTC	CASSSLGSGANVLTF
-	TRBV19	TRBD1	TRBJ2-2	TGTGCCAGTAGCCTAACCGGGACAGCCTTAAGGACCGGGGAGCTGTTTTTT	CASSLTGTALRTGELFF
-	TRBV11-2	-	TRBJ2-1	TGTGCCAGCAGCTTAGAGGGGGGACCCTCGGGTGAGCAGTTCTTC	CASSLEGGPSGEQFF
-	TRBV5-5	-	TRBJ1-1	TGTGCCAGCAGCCCAAGGTTCGGGAGCACTGAAGCTTTCTTT	CASSPRFGSTEAFF